Shown below are 18 T cell receptor beta chains from a single sample sequenced in a study of blood T cell repertoires in COVID-19. Produced via immunoSEQ multiplex PCR; TCRdb's table is partial and in-frame only. This table has around 160,000 clones, roughly 90% appearing once. Specimen: peripheral blood. The receptor set was obtained from a man in his fifties or sixties with active or convalescent COVID-19.

This sequence joins TRBV27 and TRBJ1-2; TRBD1 matches at 9 bases. Trimming took 2 bases from V and 6 from J; bases not matched to a gene: 1. Per the germline V gene, CDR1 is MNHEY and CDR2 is SMNVEV (reference sequence). This CDR3 is 13 amino acids long. The CDR3: CASSLRQGDGYTF. In nucleotides, the CDR3 is TGTGCCAGCAGTTTAAGACAGGGGGATGGCTACACCTTC.

This rearrangement joins TRBV6-4 to TRBJ1-3; unclear D gene. Germline values: CDR1 MRHNA, CDR2 SNTAGT. This CDR3 region has 13 residues. V shed 4 bases and J shed 2 bases, with 6 bases lying between them. The CDR3, as DNA: TGTGCCAGCAGTGCGGGAGCTGGAAACACCATATATTTT. It yields the protein CASSAGAGNTIYF.

The rearrangement joins TRBV5-1 to TRBJ2-7; 10 bases are shared with TRBD2. This CDR3 comprises 16 residues. V was pared by 0 bases and J by 5 bases, with 8 bases of the junction left unmatched. CDR1 SGHRS and CDR2 YFSETQ come from the germline V gene. The CDR3 protein is CASSLVWASGSHEQYF. For the CDR3, the DNA is TGCGCCAGCAGCTTGGTCTGGGCTAGCGGGAGCCACGAGCAGTACTTC.

This rearrangement joins TRBV2 to TRBJ1-2, with D possibly being TRBD1 (5 bases). The ends were cut back, 2 bases at V and 4 bases at J, with 8 bases in the middle. CDR1 is SNHLY and CDR2 is FYNNEI in the germline V gene. The CDR3 is 13 amino acids. CDR3: CASSEIRVYGYTF. CDR3 bases: TGTGCCAGCAGTGAAATCAGGGTCTATGGCTACACCTTC.

This clone has more than one count but fewer than ten. The chain combines TRBV19 with TRBJ1-5; D is uncertain. With 5 bases removed from V and 7 bases from J, the gap between germline ends came to 15 bases. Per germline, CDR1 LNHDA and CDR2 SQIVND (reference sequence). The length of the CDR3 is 14 residues. This CDR3 reads CASSLPGGRQPQHF. CDR3 in DNA: TGTGCCAGTAGTCTTCCGGGAGGTCGGCAGCCCCAGCATTTT.

This chain links TRBV27 with TRBJ2-7; D possibly corresponds to TRBD1 (6 bases). This CDR3 is built from 16 residues. V was clipped by 5 bases and J by 3 bases, with 20 bases between them. Germline CDR1 MNHEY, CDR2 SMNVEV (reference sequence). CDR3 sequence (DNA): TGTGCCAGCAGTCCAGGGACACTCCTTGGCGTCTACGAGCAGTACTTC. This sequence encodes CASSPGTLLGVYEQYF.

CDR3 DNA sequence: TGTGCCAGCAGTGTAACAGGGGTTGGCTACACCTTC. Protein product: CASSVTGVGYTF. The rearrangement links TRBV2 to TRBJ1-2; 7 bases match TRBD1. Losses at the gene ends were 4 bases for V and 7 bases for J; bases not matched to a gene: 3. Germline V lookup: CDR1 SNHLY, CDR2 FYNNEI. The CDR3 is made up of 12 amino acids.

This chain uses TRBV12-3 or TRBV12-4 with TRBJ1-2, with 9 bases matching TRBD1. The CDR3 is 13 amino acids. V was pared by 6 bases and J by 5 bases, with 4 bases of the junction left unmatched. The CDR3 protein is CASRRQGGYGYTF. The CDR3 DNA sequence: TGTGCCAGCAGAAGACAGGGGGGGTATGGCTACACCTTC.

The rearrangement joins TRBV19 to TRBJ1-5; 11 bases map to TRBD1. Germline V lookup: CDR1 LNHDA, CDR2 SQIVND (reference sequence). Trimming cost V 5 bases and J 5 bases; bases outside gene matches: 2. The CDR3 has 14 residues. The CDR3: CASSWTGGDQPQHF. DNA of the CDR3: TGTGCCAGTAGTTGGACAGGGGGCGATCAGCCCCAGCATTTT.

The chain combines TRBV11-3 with TRBJ2-7; TRBD2 might be the D (6 bases). The CDR3 spans 13 residues. Germline CDR1 is SGHNT and CDR2 is YENEEA. V shed 3 bases and J shed 0 bases, with 6 bases lying between them. The chain's CDR3 is CASSFGSSYEQYF. The CDR3 DNA is TGTGCCAGCAGCTTCGGGAGCTCCTACGAGCAGTACTTC. The full variable domain, in which reference TRBV11-3 and TRBJ2-7 provide the parts outside the CDR3, is EAGVVQSPRYKIIEKKQPVAFWCNPISGHNTLYWYLQNLGQGPELLIRYENEEAVDDSQLPKDRFSAERLKGVDSTLKIQPAELGDSAVYLCASSFGSSYEQYFGPGTRLTVT.

The chain couples TRBV7-9 to TRBJ1-1, with 7 nucleotides matching TRBD1. Germline-derived CDR1 and CDR2 are SEHNR and FQNEAQ (reference sequence). The CDR3 runs to 13 residues. After removal of 8 bases from V and 0 bases from J, the junction contained 3 bases not matched to a gene. CDR3: CASLTGMNTEAFF. The CDR3 DNA sequence: TGTGCCAGCCTGACAGGGATGAACACTGAAGCTTTCTTT.

The gene calls are TRBV3-1 (or the pseudogene TRBV3-2) and TRBJ1-1; the D gene is possibly TRBD1 (5 bases). CDR1 and CDR2 (germline): LGHDT, YNNKEL (reference sequence). V lost 4 bases and J lost 1, with 10 bases in between. This CDR3 has 14 amino acids. Here the CDR3 reads CASSLGGTNTEAFF. DNA for the CDR3: TGTGCCAGCAGCCTGGGGGGAACGAACACTGAAGCTTTCTTT.

The rearrangement joins TRBV3-1 (or the pseudogene TRBV3-2) to TRBJ2-5; TRBD2 aligns across 9 bases. There are 17 residues in the CDR3. Germline V lookup: CDR1 LGHDT, CDR2 YNNKEL (reference sequence). Trimming at V came to 5 bases and at J to 0 bases, leaving 10 bases not matched to a gene. CDR3: CASSVKRGVMYQETQYF. The CDR3 DNA follows: TGTGCCAGCAGCGTTAAGCGGGGGGTCATGTACCAAGAGACCCAGTACTTC.

The CDR3 DNA reads as TGCGCCAGCAGGCGGACTAGCGGGGTGGCCTCCTCCTACGAGCAGTACTTC. Amino acids: CASRRTSGVASSYEQYF. The rearrangement joins TRBV10-2 to TRBJ2-7; 12 positions agree with TRBD2. The CDR3 contains 17 residues. J was trimmed by 0 bases and V by 6 bases; bases with no gene match: 9. Germline CDR1 is WSHSY and CDR2 is SAAADI.

The chain has TRBV10-2 and TRBJ1-4; D is unresolved. With 6 bases removed from V and 8 bases from J, the gap between germline ends came to 13 bases. Germline CDR1 reads WSHSY; CDR2 reads SAAADI. There are 13 residues in the CDR3. This CDR3 is CASRPGSGEKLFF. Here the CDR3 DNA reads TGCGCCAGCAGACCGGGATCGGGAGAAAAACTGTTTTTT.

V gene TRBV2 combines with J gene TRBJ2-5; tentatively, D is TRBD2 (5 bases). Trimming stripped 9 bases from V and 2 bases from J, with 13 bases between. Germline V gene lookup returns CDR1 SNHLY and CDR2 FYNNEI. The CDR3 runs 13 residues. Here the CDR3 DNA reads TGTGCCAGTACCGGGAACCTACAAGAGACCCAGTACTTC. Protein sequence: CASTGNLQETQYF.

The genes are TRBV29-1 and TRBJ2-5; 10 bases fit TRBD2. The CDR3 contains 17 residues. V shed 4 bases and J 0 bases; nucleotides not matched to a gene: 11. Germline assignment: CDR1 SQVTM and CDR2 ANQGSEA. The CDR3 DNA is TGCAGCGTTGCAATCGGACTAGCGGCTAGGTACCAAGAGACCCAGTACTTC. This gives the protein CSVAIGLAARYQETQYF.

This clone showed up just once. The chain employs TRBV6-2 or TRBV6-3 and TRBJ2-6, with D possibly being TRBD1 (7 bases). The CDR3 is 18 residues long. In germline, CDR1 is MNHEY, CDR2 SVGEGT. Trimming removed 5 bases from V and 3 bases from J, with 20 bases in between. CDR3 sequence reads: CASSRVQGTVSGANVLTF. The CDR3 nucleotides are TGTGCCAGCAGTAGAGTACAGGGGACTGTGAGTGGGGCCAACGTCCTGACTTTC.